This T cell receptor beta chain was obtained from a study of beta chain features in type 1 diabetes. In total, each donor contributed a single heparinised blood draw that averaged around 110 mL. This clone has a handful of counts. The antigen is unknown. Sequencing targeted expressed TCRB transcripts, as all isolated RNA had been reverse transcribed. Reads from naive, central memory and regulatory T cell samples averaged roughly 3.6 million. Sequencing was performed with immunoSEQ multiplex PCR; in TCRdb, only in-frame clones are kept and a portion is missing. This repertoire shows 150,000 to 200,000 clones, more than 60% found once; its top ten account for about 0.091%. The CDR3 runs to 17 residues. Looked up from germline, CDR1 is LNHNV and CDR2 is YYDKDF (reference sequence). Trimming cost V 2 bases and J 4 bases, with 18 bases left between them. Regarding the study as a whole: The study found moderately but significantly shorter TCRB CDR3s in all four CD4+ subsets of Type 1 diabetes patients.

This clonotype was obtained from a man aged 30 to 39 with type 1 diabetes. V usage is TRBV15 and J usage is TRBJ2-1; either TRBD1 or TRBD2 may fit D (5 bases each). The sequenced sample was naive CD4+ T cells from blood. CDR3 nucleotides: TGTGCCACCAGCAGACCCCTGGGGACGGATAAGTACAATGAGCAGTTCTTC. Translating it yields CATSRPLGTDKYNEQFF.